Listed below are T cell receptor beta chains from one sample, sequenced in a study of Graves' ophthalmopathy and Graves' hyperthyroidism. In TCRdb, the multiplex PCR reads were re-called with MiXCR into one record per CDR3 protein. In the table there are around 670,000 distinct CDR3 sequences, 40% of which are singletons. Source material: peripheral blood. Source of these receptors: an adult man with Graves' ophthalmopathy. CDR3s include the opening cysteine and the closing phenylalanine or tryptophan.

V	J	CDR3
TRBV6-4	TRBJ1-1	CASSRGEAFF
TRBV25-1	TRBJ2-2	CAWSGDRDRNTGELFF
TRBV7-3	TRBJ2-5	CASSLVSGGFRETQYF
TRBV2	TRBJ1-2	CASSVEQGEFYGYTF
TRBV10-3	TRBJ1-5	CAISEGTGDQPQHF
TRBV7-3	TRBJ2-7	CASSLTPGGIYEQYF
TRBV12-3/TRBV12-4	TRBJ2-7	CASSFLQGAVNYEQYF
TRBV24-1	TRBJ1-2	CASSYRADGYTF
TRBV7-9	TRBJ1-1	CASRLGQGGTEAFF
TRBV9	TRBJ1-4	CASSGQGWDNEKLFF
TRBV7-9	TRBJ2-6	CASSRDRGTPSGANVLTF
TRBV15	TRBJ1-2	CATSRGVSRNTF
TRBV19	TRBJ2-7	CASSRAGGVSYEQYF
TRBV20-1	TRBJ2-5	CSAMGAQYF
TRBV7-3	TRBJ2-5	CASSLTSARGETQYF
TRBV29-1	TRBJ1-2	CSVAQGGGYGYTF
TRBV10-2	TRBJ2-7	CASSVGQGIIYEQYF
TRBV29-1	TRBJ2-3	CSVAGGPDTQYF
TRBV25-1	TRBJ1-1	CASSLDREVTAEAFF
TRBV10-3	TRBJ2-5	CASSEILGAETQYF
TRBV7-8	TRBJ2-2	CASSLARQGTDDGELFF
TRBV29-1	TRBJ1-1	CSAGQSSEAFF
TRBV9	TRBJ1-1	CASSVEGPTEAFF
TRBV7-9	TRBJ1-4	CASSGVDRGNEKLFF
TRBV5-4	TRBJ1-4	CASSLQSNNEKLFF
TRBV7-8	TRBJ1-6	CASSKRQGADSNSPLHF
TRBV2	TRBJ2-5	CASSQDTRETQYF
TRBV20-1	TRBJ2-2	CSASGGPNAGELFF
TRBV29-1	.	CSVGGLYNEQFF
TRBV7-2	TRBJ2-5	CASSLGRARGGETQYF
TRBV10-3	TRBJ2-7	CAISESRLEQYF
TRBV6-1	TRBJ1-5	CASKYRANSNQPQHF
TRBV25-1	TRBJ1-6	CASVEEGNSYNSPLHF
TRBV24-1	TRBJ1-5	CASNRGGDHNQPQHF
TRBV2	TRBJ2-7	CASFSTITVSYEQYF
TRBV10-3	TRBJ2-7	CAIGLAYEQYF
TRBV2	TRBJ1-2	CASSLADRVLYGYTF
TRBV19	TRBJ1-1	CASSIMKGQGLVNTEAFF
TRBV7-9	TRBJ2-7	CASSLARDRQYF
TRBV7-9	TRBJ2-5	CASSLADSRHQETQYF
TRBV19	TRBJ1-5	CASSQNRGLGNQPQHF
TRBV25-1	TRBJ2-2	CASSALGRARTGELFF
TRBV7-3	TRBJ2-5	CASSFGTGGETQYF
TRBV15	TRBJ1-4	CATSRDRQGKEKLFF
TRBV25-1	TRBJ1-2	CARPTGGNYGYTF
TRBV7-3	TRBJ2-5	CASSAGLRETQYF
TRBV10-3	TRBJ2-7	CAISAEFYEQYF